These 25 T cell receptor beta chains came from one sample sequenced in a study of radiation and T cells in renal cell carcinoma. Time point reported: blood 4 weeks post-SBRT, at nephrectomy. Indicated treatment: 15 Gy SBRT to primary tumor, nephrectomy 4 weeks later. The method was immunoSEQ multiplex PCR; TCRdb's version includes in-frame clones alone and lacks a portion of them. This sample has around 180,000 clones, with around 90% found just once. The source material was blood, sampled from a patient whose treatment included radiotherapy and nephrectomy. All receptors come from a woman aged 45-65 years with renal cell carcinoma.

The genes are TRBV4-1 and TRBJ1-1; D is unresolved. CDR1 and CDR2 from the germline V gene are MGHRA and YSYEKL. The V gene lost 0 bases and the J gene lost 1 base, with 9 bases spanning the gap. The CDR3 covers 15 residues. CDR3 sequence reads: CASSQDRIANTEAFF. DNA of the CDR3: TGCGCCAGCAGCCAAGACAGGATCGCGAACACTGAAGCTTTCTTT.

CDR3 residues: CASSPGTSKAFF. CDR3 coding DNA: TGTGCCAGCAGTCCGGGAACCTCTAAGGCTTTCTTT. J is TRBJ1-1 and V is TRBV2; D is ambiguous. Trimming took 5 bases from V and 11 from J, leaving 15 bases between them. Germline V gene data show CDR1 as SNHLY and CDR2 as FYNNEI. The CDR3 totals 12 residues.

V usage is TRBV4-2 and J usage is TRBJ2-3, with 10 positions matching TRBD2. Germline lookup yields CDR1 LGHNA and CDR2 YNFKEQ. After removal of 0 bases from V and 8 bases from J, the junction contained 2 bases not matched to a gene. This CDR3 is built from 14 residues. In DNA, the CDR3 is TGTGCCAGCAGCCAAGACAGCGGGGGGGCTACGCAGTATTTT. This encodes CASSQDSGGATQYF.

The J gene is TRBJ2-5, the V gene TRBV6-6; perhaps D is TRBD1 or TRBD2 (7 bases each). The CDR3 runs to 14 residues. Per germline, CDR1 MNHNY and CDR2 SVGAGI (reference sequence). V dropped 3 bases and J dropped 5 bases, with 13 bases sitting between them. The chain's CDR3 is CASSYQGEGETQYF. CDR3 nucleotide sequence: TGTGCCAGCAGTTATCAGGGGGAGGGGGAGACCCAGTACTTC.

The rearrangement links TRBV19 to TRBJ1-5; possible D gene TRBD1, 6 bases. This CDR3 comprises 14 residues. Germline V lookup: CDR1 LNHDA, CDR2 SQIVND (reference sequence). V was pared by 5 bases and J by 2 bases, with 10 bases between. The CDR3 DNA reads TGTGCCAGTAGTCAGGGGAGTCGCAATCAGCCCCAGCATTTT. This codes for CASSQGSRNQPQHF.

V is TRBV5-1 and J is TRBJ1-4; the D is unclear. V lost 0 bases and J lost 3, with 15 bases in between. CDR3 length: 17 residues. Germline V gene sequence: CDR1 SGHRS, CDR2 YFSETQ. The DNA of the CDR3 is TGCGCCAGCAGCTTGGTCCCGGCAAAGGGATCTAATGAAAAACTGTTTTTT. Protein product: CASSLVPAKGSNEKLFF.

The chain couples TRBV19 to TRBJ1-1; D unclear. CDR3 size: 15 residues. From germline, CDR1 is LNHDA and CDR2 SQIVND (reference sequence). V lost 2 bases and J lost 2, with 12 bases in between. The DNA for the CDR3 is TGTGCCAGTAGTATAACCCCTAGAGAAAACACTGAAGCTTTCTTT. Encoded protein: CASSITPRENTEAFF.

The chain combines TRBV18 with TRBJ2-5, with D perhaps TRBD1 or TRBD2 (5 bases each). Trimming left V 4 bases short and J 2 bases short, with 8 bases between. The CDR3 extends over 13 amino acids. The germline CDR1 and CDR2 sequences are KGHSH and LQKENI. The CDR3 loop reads CASSLGVQETQYF. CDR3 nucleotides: TGTGCCAGCTCACTGGGGGTTCAAGAGACCCAGTACTTC.

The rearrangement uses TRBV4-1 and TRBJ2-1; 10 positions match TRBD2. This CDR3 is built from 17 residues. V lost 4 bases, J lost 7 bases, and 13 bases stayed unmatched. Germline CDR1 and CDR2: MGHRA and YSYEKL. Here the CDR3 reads CASSPIDKRGGQNEQFF. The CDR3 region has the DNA TGCGCCAGCAGCCCCATAGACAAGCGGGGGGGCCAAAATGAGCAGTTCTTC.

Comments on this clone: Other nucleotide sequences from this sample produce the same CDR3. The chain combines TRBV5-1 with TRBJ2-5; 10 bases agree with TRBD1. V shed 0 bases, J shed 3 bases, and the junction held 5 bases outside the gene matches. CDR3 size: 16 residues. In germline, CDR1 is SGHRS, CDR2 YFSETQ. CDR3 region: CASSLEGQGPKETQYF. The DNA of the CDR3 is TGCGCCAGCAGCTTGGAGGGACAGGGGCCAAAAGAGACCCAGTACTTC.

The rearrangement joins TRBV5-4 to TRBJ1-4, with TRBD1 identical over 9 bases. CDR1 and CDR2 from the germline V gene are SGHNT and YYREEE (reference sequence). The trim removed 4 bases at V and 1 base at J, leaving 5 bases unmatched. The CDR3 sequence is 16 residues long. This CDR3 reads CASSNRQGVTNEKLFF. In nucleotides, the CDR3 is TGTGCCAGCAGCAATAGACAGGGGGTAACTAATGAAAAACTGTTTTTT.

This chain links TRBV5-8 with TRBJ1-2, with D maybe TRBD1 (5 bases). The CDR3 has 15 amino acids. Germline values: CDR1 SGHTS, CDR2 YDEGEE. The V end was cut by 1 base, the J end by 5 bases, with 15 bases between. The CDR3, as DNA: TGTGCCAGCAGCTTGCCGGGGACTGCCTGGTATGGCTACACCTTC. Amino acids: CASSLPGTAWYGYTF.

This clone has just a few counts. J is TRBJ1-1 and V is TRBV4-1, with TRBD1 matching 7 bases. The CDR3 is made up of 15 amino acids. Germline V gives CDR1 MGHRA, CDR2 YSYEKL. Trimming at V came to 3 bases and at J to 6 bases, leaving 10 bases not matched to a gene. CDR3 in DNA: TGCGCCAGCAGCCACCCGACAGGGCGCCTATCTGAAGCTTTCTTT. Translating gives CASSHPTGRLSEAFF.

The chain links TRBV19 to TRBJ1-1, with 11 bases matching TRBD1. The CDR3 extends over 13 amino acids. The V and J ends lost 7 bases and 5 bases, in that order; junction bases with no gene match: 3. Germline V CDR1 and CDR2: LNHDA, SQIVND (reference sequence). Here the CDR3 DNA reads TGTGCCAGTACGGACAGGGGGCTGACTGAAGCTTTCTTT. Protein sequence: CASTDRGLTEAFF.

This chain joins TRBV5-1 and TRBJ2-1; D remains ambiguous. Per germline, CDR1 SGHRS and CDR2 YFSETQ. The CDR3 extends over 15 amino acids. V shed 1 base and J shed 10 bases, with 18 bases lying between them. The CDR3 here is CASSLSSLGLREQFF. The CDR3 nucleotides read TGCGCCAGCAGCTTGAGTTCTCTTGGGCTTCGGGAGCAGTTCTTC.

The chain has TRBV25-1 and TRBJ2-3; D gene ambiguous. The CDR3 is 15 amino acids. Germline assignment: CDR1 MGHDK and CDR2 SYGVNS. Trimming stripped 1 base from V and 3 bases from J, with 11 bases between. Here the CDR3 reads CASSEWIGKTDTQYF. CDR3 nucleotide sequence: TGTGCCAGCAGTGAATGGATAGGGAAGACAGATACGCAGTATTTT.

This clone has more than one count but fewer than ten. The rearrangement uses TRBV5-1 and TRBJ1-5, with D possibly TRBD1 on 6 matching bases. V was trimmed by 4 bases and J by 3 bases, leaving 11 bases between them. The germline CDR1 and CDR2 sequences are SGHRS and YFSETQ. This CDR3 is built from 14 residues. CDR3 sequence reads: CASSEDSPNQPQHF. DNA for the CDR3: TGCGCCAGCAGCGAGGACAGTCCCAATCAGCCCCAGCATTTT.

The CDR3 sequence is CASSFWGSPLHF. For the CDR3, the DNA is TGTGCCAGCAGCTTTTGGGGGTCACCCCTCCACTTT. The chain couples TRBV7-2 to TRBJ1-6; a weak D match, TRBD1 (5 bases). There are 12 residues in the CDR3. With 3 bases removed from V and 10 bases from J, the gap between germline ends came to 7 bases. Germline V gene lookup returns CDR1 SGHTA and CDR2 FQGNSA. Supplemented by reference TRBV7-2 and TRBJ1-6, the full variable domain reads GAGVSQSPSNKVTEKGKDVELRCDPISGHTALYWYRQSLGQGLEFLIYFQGNSAPDKSGLPSDRFSAERTGGSVSTLTIQRTQQEDSAVYLCASSFWGSPLHFGNGTRLTVT.

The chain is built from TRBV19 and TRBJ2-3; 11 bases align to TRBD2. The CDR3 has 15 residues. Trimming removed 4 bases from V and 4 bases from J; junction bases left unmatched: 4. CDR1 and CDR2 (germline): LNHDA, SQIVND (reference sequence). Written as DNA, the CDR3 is TGTGCCAGTAGTACCACTAGCGGGGGTCCAGATACGCAGTATTTT. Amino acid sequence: CASSTTSGGPDTQYF.

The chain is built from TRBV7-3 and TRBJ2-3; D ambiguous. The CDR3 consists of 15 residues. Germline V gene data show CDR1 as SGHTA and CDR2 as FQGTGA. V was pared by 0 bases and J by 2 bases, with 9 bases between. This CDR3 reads CASSLTVVPTDTQYF. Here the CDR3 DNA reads TGTGCCAGCAGCTTAACCGTAGTCCCCACAGATACGCAGTATTTT. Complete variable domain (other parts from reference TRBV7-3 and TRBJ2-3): GAGVSQTPSNKVTEKGKYVELRCDPISGHTALYWYRQSLGQGPEFLIYFQGTGAADDSGLPNDRFFAVRPEGSVSTLKIQRTERGDSAVYLCASSLTVVPTDTQYFGPGTRLTVL.

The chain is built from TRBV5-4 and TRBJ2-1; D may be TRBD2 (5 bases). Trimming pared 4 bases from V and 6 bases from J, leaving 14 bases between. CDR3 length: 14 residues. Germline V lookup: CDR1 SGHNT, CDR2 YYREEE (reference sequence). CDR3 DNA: TGTGCCAGCAGCCTCACGGGAACACCCAATGAGCAGTTCTTC. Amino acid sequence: CASSLTGTPNEQFF.

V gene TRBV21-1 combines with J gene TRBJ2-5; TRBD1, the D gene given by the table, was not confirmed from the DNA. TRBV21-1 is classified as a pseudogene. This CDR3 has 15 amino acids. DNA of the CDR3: TGTGCCAGCCCCAAGAGGGACAGACACCAAGAGACCCAGTACTTC. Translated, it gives CASPKRDRHQETQYF.

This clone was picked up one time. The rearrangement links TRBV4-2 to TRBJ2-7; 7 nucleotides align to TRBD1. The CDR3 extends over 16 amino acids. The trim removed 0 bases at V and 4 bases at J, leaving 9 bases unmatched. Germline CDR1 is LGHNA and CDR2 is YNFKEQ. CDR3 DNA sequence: TGTGCCAGCAGCCAAGACCGTCAGACAGGGATATACGAGCAGTACTTC. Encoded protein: CASSQDRQTGIYEQYF.

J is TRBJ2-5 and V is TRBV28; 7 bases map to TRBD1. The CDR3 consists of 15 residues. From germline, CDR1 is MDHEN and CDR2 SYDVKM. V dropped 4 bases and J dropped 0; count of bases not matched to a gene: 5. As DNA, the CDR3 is TGTGCCAGCAGTTACGACAGGGACCACCAAGAGACCCAGTACTTC. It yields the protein CASSYDRDHQETQYF.

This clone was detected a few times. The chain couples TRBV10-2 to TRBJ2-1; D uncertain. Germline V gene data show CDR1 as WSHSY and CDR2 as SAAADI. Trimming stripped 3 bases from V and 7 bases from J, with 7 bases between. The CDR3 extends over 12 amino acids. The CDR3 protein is CASSDKWNEQFF. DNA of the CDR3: TGCGCCAGCAGTGATAAGTGGAATGAGCAGTTCTTC.